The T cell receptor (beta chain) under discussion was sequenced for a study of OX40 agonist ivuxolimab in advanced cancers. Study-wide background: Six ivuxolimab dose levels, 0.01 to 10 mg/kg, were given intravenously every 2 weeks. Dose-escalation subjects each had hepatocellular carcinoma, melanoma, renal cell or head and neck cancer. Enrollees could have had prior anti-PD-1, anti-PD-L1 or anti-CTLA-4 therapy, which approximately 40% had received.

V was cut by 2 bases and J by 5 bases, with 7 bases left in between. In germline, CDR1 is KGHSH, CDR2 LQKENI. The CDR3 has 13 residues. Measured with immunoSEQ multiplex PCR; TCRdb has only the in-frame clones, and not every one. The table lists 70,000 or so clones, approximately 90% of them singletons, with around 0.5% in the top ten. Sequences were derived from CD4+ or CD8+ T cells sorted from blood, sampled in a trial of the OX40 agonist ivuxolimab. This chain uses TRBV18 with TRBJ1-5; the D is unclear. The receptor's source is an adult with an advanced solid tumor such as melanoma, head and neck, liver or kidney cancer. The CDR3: CASSPSGDQPQHF. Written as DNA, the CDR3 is TGTGCCAGCTCACCAAGCGGTGATCAGCCCCAGCATTTT.